Listed below are T cell receptor beta chains from one sample, sequenced in a study of vaccination and CD4 T cells after COVID-19. These TCRs' antigens remain unknown. TCRdb reprocessed the PCR reads with MiXCR, giving one entry per CDR3 protein. The table includes about 6,900 distinct CDR3 sequences, around 25% detected once. Sequencing used CD4+ T cells from blood, cultured in vitro. These receptors were collected from a human donor in good health. The CDR3 runs from the conserved cysteine through the conserved F or W. D genes are given only for firm matches. Not every row has a clone size; where given, it reads once, few, many or a size class.

J gene: TRBJ2-3; clone size: few; V gene: TRBV18; D gene: TRBD2; CDR3 protein: CASSPPGLAGGDTQYF; CDR3 DNA: TGTGCCAGCTCACCACCTGGACTAGCGGGAGGAGATACGCAGTATTTT
J gene: TRBJ1-1; clone size: NA; V gene: TRBV19; D gene: NA; CDR3 protein: CASRLRTTEAFF; CDR3 DNA: TGTGCCAGTAGGCTGAGGACCACTGAAGCTTTCTTT
J gene: TRBJ2-7; clone size: NA; V gene: TRBV20-1; D gene: TRBD2; CDR3 protein: CSARVLAGYEQYF; CDR3 DNA: TGCAGTGCTAGAGTACTAGCGGGCTACGAGCAGTACTTC
J gene: TRBJ1-1; clone size: NA; V gene: TRBV27; D gene: NA; CDR3 protein: CASSLFAVNTEAFF; CDR3 DNA: TGTGCCAGCAGTTTATTCGCAGTGAACACTGAAGCTTTCTTT
J gene: TRBJ1-6; clone size: NA; V gene: TRBV6-4; D gene: NA; CDR3 protein: CASSEGARNSPLHF; CDR3 DNA: TGTGCCAGCAGTGAGGGGGCTCGGAATTCACCCCTCCACTTT
J gene: TRBJ2-3; clone size: few; V gene: TRBV6-4; D gene: TRBD2; CDR3 protein: CASSDSAGGPTDTQYF; CDR3 DNA: TGTGCCAGCAGTGACTCAGCGGGGGGGCCGACAGATACGCAGTATTTT
J gene: TRBJ1-1; clone size: few; V gene: TRBV27; D gene: TRBD1; CDR3 protein: CASSPTGQGLGWTEAFF; CDR3 DNA: TGTGCCAGCAGCCCAACGGGACAGGGGCTTGGGTGGACTGAAGCTTTCTTT
J gene: TRBJ1-1; clone size: few; V gene: TRBV7-2; D gene: NA; CDR3 protein: CASSTDRNTEAFF; CDR3 DNA: TGTGCCAGCAGCACGGACAGGAACACTGAAGCTTTCTTT
J gene: TRBJ1-1; clone size: NA; V gene: TRBV5-1; D gene: NA; CDR3 protein: CASSLGDTEAFF; CDR3 DNA: TGCGCCAGCAGCCTGGGGGACACTGAAGCTTTCTTT
J gene: TRBJ1-6; clone size: NA; V gene: TRBV6-5; D gene: NA; CDR3 protein: CASSYSKGSYNSPLHF; CDR3 DNA: TGTGCCAGCAGTTACTCGAAGGGCTCCTATAATTCACCCCTCCACTTT
J gene: TRBJ2-3; clone size: NA; V gene: TRBV10-2; D gene: NA; CDR3 protein: CASSVITDTQYF; CDR3 DNA: TGCGCCAGCAGTGTCATCACAGATACGCAGTATTTT
J gene: TRBJ2-7; clone size: few; V gene: TRBV7-2; D gene: TRBD1; CDR3 protein: CASSFDRGIGYEQYF; CDR3 DNA: TGTGCCAGCAGCTTTGACAGGGGAATAGGCTACGAGCAGTACTTC
J gene: TRBJ1-1; clone size: few; V gene: TRBV11-1; D gene: TRBD1; CDR3 protein: CASRLGTGGLNTEAFF; CDR3 DNA: TGTGCCAGCAGACTTGGGACAGGGGGGCTAAACACTGAAGCTTTCTTT
J gene: TRBJ1-1; clone size: NA; V gene: TRBV12-3/TRBV12-4; D gene: TRBD1; CDR3 protein: CASRAQGGTEAFF; CDR3 DNA: TGTGCCAGCAGGGCGCAGGGGGGAACTGAAGCTTTCTTT
J gene: TRBJ1-1; clone size: few; V gene: TRBV6-5; D gene: NA; CDR3 protein: CASSFTNTEAFF; CDR3 DNA: TGTGCCAGCAGTTTCACGAACACTGAAGCTTTCTTT
J gene: TRBJ1-5; clone size: few; V gene: TRBV7-3; D gene: NA; CDR3 protein: CASSLTGGLDSNQPQHF; CDR3 DNA: TGTGCCAGCAGCCTAACGGGGGGGCTGGATAGCAATCAGCCCCAGCATTTT
J gene: TRBJ2-5; clone size: NA; V gene: TRBV19; D gene: TRBD2; CDR3 protein: CASNGGARETQYF; CDR3 DNA: TGTGCCAGTAACGGGGGGGCTCGAGAGACCCAGTACTTC
J gene: TRBJ1-1; clone size: medium-sized; V gene: TRBV7-9; D gene: NA; CDR3 protein: CASSLGSEYEAFF; CDR3 DNA: TGTGCCAGCAGCTTAGGGTCAGAATATGAAGCTTTCTTT
J gene: TRBJ2-7; clone size: NA; V gene: TRBV5-1; D gene: TRBD1; CDR3 protein: CASSVDRATYEQYF; CDR3 DNA: TGCGCCAGCAGCGTCGACAGGGCTACGTACGAGCAGTACTTC
J gene: TRBJ2-1; clone size: NA; V gene: TRBV20-1; D gene: TRBD1; CDR3 protein: CSVGTGLSYNEQFF; CDR3 DNA: TGCAGTGTGGGGACAGGGCTATCCTACAATGAGCAGTTCTTC
J gene: TRBJ1-3; clone size: NA; V gene: TRBV7-8; D gene: TRBD1; CDR3 protein: CASSSDRGIGNTIYF; CDR3 DNA: TGTGCCAGCAGCTCCGACAGGGGAATTGGAAACACCATATATTTT
J gene: TRBJ1-5; clone size: NA; V gene: TRBV5-1; D gene: NA; CDR3 protein: CASSFIFTDKGSQPQHF; CDR3 DNA: TGCGCCAGCAGCTTCATATTTACCGACAAAGGCAGTCAGCCCCAGCATTTT
J gene: TRBJ1-5; clone size: few; V gene: TRBV7-2; D gene: NA; CDR3 protein: CASSFRGANQPQHF; CDR3 DNA: TGTGCCAGCAGCTTTCGAGGGGCTAATCAGCCCCAGCATTTT
J gene: TRBJ1-1; clone size: few; V gene: TRBV2; D gene: NA; CDR3 protein: CASSVGAVGGMNTEAFF; CDR3 DNA: TGTGCCAGCAGTGTCGGGGCTGTCGGGGGAATGAACACTGAAGCTTTCTTT
J gene: TRBJ1-1; clone size: NA; V gene: TRBV20-1; D gene: NA; CDR3 protein: CSAIQGNTEAFF; CDR3 DNA: TGCAGTGCCATTCAGGGAAACACTGAAGCTTTCTTT
J gene: TRBJ1-5; clone size: NA; V gene: TRBV19; D gene: TRBD1; CDR3 protein: CASTHQGQLNQPQHF; CDR3 DNA: TGTGCCAGTACACACCAGGGACAGTTGAATCAGCCCCAGCATTTT
J gene: TRBJ1-1; clone size: medium-sized; V gene: TRBV27; D gene: TRBD1; CDR3 protein: CASTPGQGDMNTEAFF; CDR3 DNA: TGTGCCAGCACACCGGGACAGGGTGACATGAACACTGAAGCTTTCTTT
J gene: TRBJ1-2; clone size: few; V gene: TRBV5-1; D gene: NA; CDR3 protein: CASSLTTGYGYTF; CDR3 DNA: TGCGCCAGCAGCTTGACGACAGGCTATGGCTACACCTTC
J gene: TRBJ2-3; clone size: few; V gene: TRBV7-6; D gene: NA; CDR3 protein: CASSFGPRGNTDTQYF; CDR3 DNA: TGTGCCAGCAGCTTCGGCCCTAGAGGAAACACAGATACGCAGTATTTT
J gene: TRBJ2-5; clone size: NA; V gene: TRBV11-2; D gene: NA; CDR3 protein: CASSYSNGEVETQYF; CDR3 DNA: TGTGCCAGCAGCTATAGCAATGGGGAGGTTGAGACCCAGTACTTC
J gene: TRBJ1-4; clone size: NA; V gene: TRBV7-9; D gene: NA; CDR3 protein: CASRQGFRGKLFF; CDR3 DNA: TGTGCCAGCAGGCAGGGTTTCCGGGGAAAACTGTTTTTT
J gene: TRBJ1-6; clone size: few; V gene: TRBV20-1; D gene: TRBD1; CDR3 protein: CSARQPDRVSSPLHF; CDR3 DNA: TGCAGTGCTAGACAACCAGACAGGGTCAGTTCACCCCTCCACTTT
J gene: TRBJ2-7; clone size: NA; V gene: TRBV7-6; D gene: TRBD1; CDR3 protein: CASSFDRGYSYEQYF; CDR3 DNA: TGTGCCAGCAGCTTTGACAGGGGTTATTCCTACGAGCAGTACTTC
J gene: TRBJ2-3; clone size: NA; V gene: TRBV6-1; D gene: NA; CDR3 protein: CASSKPGPATDTQYF; CDR3 DNA: TGTGCCAGCAGTAAACCGGGACCGGCCACAGATACGCAGTATTTT
J gene: TRBJ1-5; clone size: NA; V gene: TRBV6-1; D gene: NA; CDR3 protein: CASRVGLITSYSNQPQHF; CDR3 DNA: TGTGCCAGCAGGGTGGGTCTGATAACCTCGTATAGCAATCAGCCCCAGCATTTT
J gene: TRBJ1-1; clone size: NA; V gene: TRBV29-1; D gene: NA; CDR3 protein: CSVTQGTEAFF; CDR3 DNA: TGCAGCGTTACCCAGGGTACTGAAGCTTTCTTT
J gene: TRBJ2-1; clone size: NA; V gene: TRBV5-4; D gene: NA; CDR3 protein: CASSLANNEQFF; CDR3 DNA: TGTGCCAGCAGCTTGGCCAATAATGAGCAGTTCTTC